This T cell receptor beta chain was observed in a study of identical twins. The CDR3 is 15 residues long. Trimming took 3 bases from V and 7 from J; bases not matched to a gene: 8. MiXCR, applied by TCRdb to the 5' RACE reads, yields one record per CDR3 protein. The repertoire holds 350,000 to 450,000 distinct CDR3 sequences, with about 18% as singletons. The sequenced sample consisted of naive T cells sorted from blood. This TCR derives from a middle-aged man in good health. The chain joins TRBV12-3 or TRBV12-4 to TRBJ1-4; TRBD1 agrees at 7 bases. The CDR3 is CASSLSRGGVEKLFF. The CDR3 DNA reads TGTGCCAGCAGTTTGTCTAGAGGGGGCGTTGAAAAACTGTTTTTT.